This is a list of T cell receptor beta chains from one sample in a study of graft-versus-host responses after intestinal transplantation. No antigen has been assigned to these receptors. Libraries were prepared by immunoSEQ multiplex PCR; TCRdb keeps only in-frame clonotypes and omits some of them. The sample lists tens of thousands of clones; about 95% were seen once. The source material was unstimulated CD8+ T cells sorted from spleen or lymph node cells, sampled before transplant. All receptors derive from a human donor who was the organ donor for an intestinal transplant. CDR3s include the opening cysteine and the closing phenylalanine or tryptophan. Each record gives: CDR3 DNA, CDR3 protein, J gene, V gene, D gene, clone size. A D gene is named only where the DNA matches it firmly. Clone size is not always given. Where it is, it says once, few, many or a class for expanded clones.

DNA: TGTGCCAGCAGCTTAGCACAGGATTATAATTCACCCCTCCACTTT; CDR3: CASSLAQDYNSPLHF; J: TRBJ1-6; V: TRBV7-2; D: -; size: -
DNA: TGTGCCAGCAGTGACAGGGACACCGGGGAGCTGTTTTTT; CDR3: CASSDRDTGELFF; J: TRBJ2-2; V: TRBV6-4; D: -; size: once
DNA: TGTGCCAGCAGCTTGGCCGGTGGGAATGAAAAACTGTTTTTT; CDR3: CASSLAGGNEKLFF; J: TRBJ1-4; V: TRBV5-6; D: -; size: -
DNA: TGCGCCAGCAGCCAAGAGTGGAGGGCAAATGAGCAGTTCTTC; CDR3: CASSQEWRANEQFF; J: TRBJ2-1; V: TRBV4-1; D: -; size: -
DNA: TGTGCCAGCAGCTTATCACAGGGACACCACACTGAAGCTTTCTTT; CDR3: CASSLSQGHHTEAFF; J: TRBJ1-1; V: TRBV7-9; D: -; size: -
DNA: TGCGCCAGCAGCCAAGCGGGGGGCTCCTACGAGCAGTACTTC; CDR3: CASSQAGGSYEQYF; J: TRBJ2-7; V: TRBV4-1; D: TRBD2; size: -
DNA: TGTGCCAGCAGCACCCACCCTTCCGGGGAGCTGTTTTTT; CDR3: CASSTHPSGELFF; J: TRBJ2-2; V: TRBV7-2; D: -; size: -
DNA: TGCGCCAGCAGCCAAACATTCGGGGGGGACGGCTATGGCTACACCTTC; CDR3: CASSQTFGGDGYGYTF; J: TRBJ1-2; V: TRBV4-3; D: -; size: -
DNA: TGTGCCAGCAGGTCGGGGAACCAAGAGACCCAGTACTTC; CDR3: CASRSGNQETQYF; J: TRBJ2-5; V: TRBV2; D: -; size: -
DNA: TGCGCCAGCAGCCAAGATAACGCGGGTCCCGGACAGGGTGACTATGGCTACACCTTC; CDR3: CASSQDNAGPGQGDYGYTF; J: TRBJ1-2; V: TRBV4-3; D: TRBD1; size: -
DNA: TGTGCCAGCAGTTACGAACTAGCGGGGGGAGCCTACGAGCAGTACTTC; CDR3: CASSYELAGGAYEQYF; J: TRBJ2-7; V: TRBV6-5; D: TRBD2; size: -
DNA: TGTGCCATCAGTGAGCCGAGGGGGACAGGGGGCCCTAGCAATCAGCCCCAGCATTTT; CDR3: CAISEPRGTGGPSNQPQHF; J: TRBJ1-5; V: TRBV10-3; D: TRBD1; size: -
DNA: TGTGCCAGCAGCTTATATCTCTCAGAGAACACTGAAGCTTTCTTT; CDR3: CASSLYLSENTEAFF; J: TRBJ1-1; V: TRBV7-9; D: -; size: -
DNA: TGTGCCAGCAGTGACGAAGGTGGGACCTACGAGCAGTACTTC; CDR3: CASSDEGGTYEQYF; J: TRBJ2-7; V: TRBV6-5; D: -; size: -
DNA: TGCGCCAGCAGCCAAGATTCGGGACCGATGAACACTGAAGCTTTCTTT; CDR3: CASSQDSGPMNTEAFF; J: TRBJ1-1; V: TRBV4-3; D: -; size: -
DNA: TGTGCCAGCAGTTTGGACCCCTCTGGGGCCAACGTCCTGACTTTC; CDR3: CASSLDPSGANVLTF; J: TRBJ2-6; V: TRBV27; D: -; size: -
DNA: TGTGCCAGTAGTATAGGGAGGGGGCCATCCTACGAGCAGTACTTC; CDR3: CASSIGRGPSYEQYF; J: TRBJ2-7; V: TRBV19; D: -; size: -
DNA: TGTGCCAGCCCTAACTTGGGCAGGGAGAAGGATACGCAGTATTTT; CDR3: CASPNLGREKDTQYF; J: TRBJ2-3; V: TRBV2; D: -; size: -
DNA: TGCGCCAGCACCCCTATAGCGGGGGCCACGATCTCCTTCACAGATACGCAGTATTTT; CDR3: CASTPIAGATISFTDTQYF; J: TRBJ2-3; V: TRBV5-1; D: TRBD2; size: -
DNA: TGTGCCAGCAGACCTCCGGGACTAGCGGGGGGCGAGAATGAGCAGTTCTTC; CDR3: CASRPPGLAGGENEQFF; J: TRBJ2-1; V: TRBV28; D: TRBD2; size: -
DNA: TGTGCCAGTACCCCGCTAGCGGGAAGCACAGATACGCAGTATTTT; CDR3: CASTPLAGSTDTQYF; J: TRBJ2-3; V: TRBV19; D: TRBD2; size: -
DNA: TGTGCCAGCAGCTGGAACATACGCTTACAAAGTCGGGCCAACGTCCTGACTTTC; CDR3: CASSWNIRLQSRANVLTF; J: TRBJ2-6; V: TRBV7-3; D: -; size: -
DNA: TGTGCCTGGGTTGAGGGGTCTGGAAACACCATATATTTT; CDR3: CAWVEGSGNTIYF; J: TRBJ1-3; V: TRBV30; D: -; size: -
DNA: TGTGCCAGTAGTATTCAGGGTCTCACTGAAGCCTTCTTT; CDR3: CASSIQGLTEAFF; J: TRBJ1-1; V: TRBV19; D: -; size: -
DNA: TGTGCCTGGAGTACGGGACAGGGTGGAGAAAAACTGTTTTTT; CDR3: CAWSTGQGGEKLFF; J: TRBJ1-4; V: TRBV30; D: TRBD1; size: -
DNA: TGTGCCAGCTCAAAGACTGAAAACTATGGCTACACCTTC; CDR3: CASSKTENYGYTF; J: TRBJ1-2; V: TRBV6-1; D: -; size: -
DNA: TGTGCCAGTAGTATTAAAGGGACAGTATACAATGAGCAGTTCTTC; CDR3: CASSIKGTVYNEQFF; J: TRBJ2-1; V: TRBV19; D: TRBD1; size: -
DNA: TGTGCCAGCCGAGGGGGGTATGGCTACACCTTC; CDR3: CASRGGYGYTF; J: TRBJ1-2; V: TRBV11-2; D: -; size: -
DNA: TGCGCCAGCAGCCAAGATATTGTCCAGACTGAAGCTTTCTTT; CDR3: CASSQDIVQTEAFF; J: TRBJ1-1; V: TRBV4-3; D: -; size: -
DNA: TGCGCCAGCAGCCCCCCAGGGGAGGGTAATGAAAAACTGTTTTTT; CDR3: CASSPPGEGNEKLFF; J: TRBJ1-4; V: TRBV4-1; D: -; size: -
DNA: TGTGCCAGCTCACCAACACAGAGTCGCACAGATACGCAGTATTTT; CDR3: CASSPTQSRTDTQYF; J: TRBJ2-3; V: TRBV18; D: -; size: -
DNA: TGTGCCAGCAGCGCAGAGGGGGCCACCAGGGGGGAAAACATTCAGTACTTC; CDR3: CASSAEGATRGENIQYF; J: TRBJ2-4; V: TRBV9; D: -; size: -
DNA: TGCGCCAGCAGCCAAGATGGGACAGGGGGTGTTGGCTACACCTTC; CDR3: CASSQDGTGGVGYTF; J: TRBJ1-2; V: TRBV4-3; D: TRBD1; size: -
DNA: TGCGCCAGCAGCCAAGATGGTTCCAGTATGAACACTGAAGCTTTCTTT; CDR3: CASSQDGSSMNTEAFF; J: TRBJ1-1; V: TRBV4-3; D: -; size: -
DNA: TGTGCCAGCAGTGACCCGGGACAGGGGATACAGCCCCAGCATTTT; CDR3: CASSDPGQGIQPQHF; J: TRBJ1-5; V: TRBV2; D: TRBD1; size: -
DNA: TGTGCCACCAGCAGGGCTAGCGGGGGTAACAATGAGCAGTTCTTC; CDR3: CATSRASGGNNEQFF; J: TRBJ2-1; V: TRBV15; D: TRBD2; size: -
DNA: TGTGCCAGCAGCTTAGGGACAGGGAGTTTCTACGAGCAGTACTTC; CDR3: CASSLGTGSFYEQYF; J: TRBJ2-7; V: TRBV13; D: TRBD1; size: -
DNA: TGTGCCAGCAGCAACGCATTTGGGGGGATGAACACTGAAGCTTTCTTT; CDR3: CASSNAFGGMNTEAFF; J: TRBJ1-1; V: TRBV28; D: -; size: -
DNA: TGCGCCAGCAGCTTGATCGGACTAAGCACAGATACGCAGTATTTT; CDR3: CASSLIGLSTDTQYF; J: TRBJ2-3; V: TRBV5-1; D: -; size: -
DNA: TGTGCCAGCAGCTTAGGACGGGACATCGTTACTGAAGCTTTCTTT; CDR3: CASSLGRDIVTEAFF; J: TRBJ1-1; V: TRBV13; D: -; size: -
DNA: TGTGCCAGCAGTGAAGGTGAGGAGACCAACGTCCTGACTTTC; CDR3: CASSEGEETNVLTF; J: TRBJ2-6; V: TRBV6-5; D: -; size: -
DNA: TGCGCCAGCAGCCAAGAATCCGGGGAAAGGTATGGCTACACCTTC; CDR3: CASSQESGERYGYTF; J: TRBJ1-2; V: TRBV4-3; D: -; size: -
DNA: TGTGCCAGCAGTTACAATCTTGGGGTTCCAGCTTTCTTT; CDR3: CASSYNLGVPAFF; J: TRBJ1-1; V: TRBV6-5; D: -; size: -
DNA: TGCGCCAGCAGCCAAGATAATGAAAAACTGTTTTTT; CDR3: CASSQDNEKLFF; J: TRBJ1-4; V: TRBV4-3; D: -; size: -
DNA: TGTGCCAGCAGTTTTGGGAAGCGGCAGGGGTATTGGCAGCCCCAGCATTTT; CDR3: CASSFGKRQGYWQPQHF; J: TRBJ1-5; V: TRBV28; D: -; size: -
DNA: TGTGCCAGCAGCCGACAGCTTGCCGGGACCTACGAGCAGTACTTC; CDR3: CASSRQLAGTYEQYF; J: TRBJ2-7; V: TRBV5-6; D: -; size: -
DNA: TGTGCCAGCAGCTCCTCAGAGGCCTACAATGAGCAGTTCTTC; CDR3: CASSSSEAYNEQFF; J: TRBJ2-1; V: TRBV5-4; D: -; size: -
DNA: TGCGCCAGCAGCCAAGACAGGGCCACGAACACCGGGGAGCTGTTTTTT; CDR3: CASSQDRATNTGELFF; J: TRBJ2-2; V: TRBV4-3; D: -; size: -
DNA: TGTGCCTGGAGTGTGACGGGGTACGACACTGAAGCTTTCTTT; CDR3: CAWSVTGYDTEAFF; J: TRBJ1-1; V: TRBV30; D: -; size: -
DNA: TGTGCCAGTAGTATAGATCAGGGGGAAGGGGCCAACGTCCTGACTTTC; CDR3: CASSIDQGEGANVLTF; J: TRBJ2-6; V: TRBV19; D: TRBD1; size: -
DNA: TGTGCCAGCAGCGCCCCGGGTAGCGGGGGGTCTAGCACAGATACGCAGTATTTT; CDR3: CASSAPGSGGSSTDTQYF; J: TRBJ2-3; V: TRBV9; D: TRBD2; size: -
DNA: TGTGCCAGCCTTGGGGAGAGTCACGAGCAGTACTTC; CDR3: CASLGESHEQYF; J: TRBJ2-7; V: TRBV11-3; D: -; size: -
DNA: TGCGCCAGCAGCACCGGACTAGCGGGGGGGACCCAGTACTTC; CDR3: CASSTGLAGGTQYF; J: TRBJ2-5; V: TRBV5-1; D: TRBD2; size: -
DNA: TGTGCCAGCAGCCCCGGGACAGGGTCCAATGAGCAGTTCTTC; CDR3: CASSPGTGSNEQFF; J: TRBJ2-1; V: TRBV6-5; D: TRBD1; size: -
DNA: TGCGCCAGCAGCCCAACTAGCGTAGGGACCTACGAGCAGTACTTC; CDR3: CASSPTSVGTYEQYF; J: TRBJ2-7; V: TRBV4-1; D: TRBD2; size: -
DNA: TGTGCCAGCAGGGCACAGGGGGGACAAGAGACCCAGTACTTC; CDR3: CASRAQGGQETQYF; J: TRBJ2-5; V: TRBV27; D: TRBD1; size: -
DNA: TGTGCCAGCAGCGGACAGGGGGCGCCCTTTTTCACAGATACGCAGTATTTT; CDR3: CASSGQGAPFFTDTQYF; J: TRBJ2-3; V: TRBV27; D: TRBD1; size: -